Listed below are T cell receptor beta chains from one sample, sequenced in a study of T cells in Graves' hyperthyroidism and ophthalmopathy. One entry per CDR3 protein, called by TCRdb with MiXCR from the multiplex PCR reads. This table has fewer than 400,000 distinct CDR3 sequences, 15% to 20% appearing once. Material: blood. The source is a man between 25 and 39 years old with Graves' hyperthyroidism. CDR3s include the opening cysteine and the closing phenylalanine or tryptophan. D genes are given only for firm matches. Size is omitted from some rows. Given values are once, few, many or a class for expanded clones.

>17|-|TRBJ2-1|-|TRBV6-1
TGTGCCAGCAGACCCTCCCTTTCCTTAGGTGGGGGGAATGAGCAGTTCTTC
CASRPSLSLGGGNEQFF
>12|-|TRBJ2-5|-|TRBV29-1
TGCAGCGTTTTCTCACTACAAGAGACCCAGTACTTC
CSVFSLQETQYF
>15|-|TRBJ1-6|-|TRBV2
TGTGCCAGCATACGAGAGGCTCCGGGGTTTTCACCCCTCCACTTT
CASIREAPGFSPLHF
>12|TRBD1|TRBJ2-3|many|TRBV20-1
TGCAGTGCCCCGACAGGGATATATACGCAGTATTTT
CSAPTGIYTQYF
>14|-|TRBJ2-1|few|TRBV12-5
TGTGCTAGTGGTTTGTCAAACACCTACAATGAGCAGTTCTTC
CASGLSNTYNEQFF
>13|-|TRBJ2-1|-|TRBV3-1
TGTGCCAGCAGCCAAGACCGACAGAATGAGCAGTTCTTC
CASSQDRQNEQFF
>10|-|TRBJ1-4|few|TRBV20-1
TGCAGTGCTAGGGGGGAAAAACTGTTTTTT
CSARGEKLFF
>18|TRBD2|TRBJ2-1|many|TRBV20-1
TGCAGTGTCCAGAGAGCGGGACGGGGGTCTGGGGGCTACAATGAGCAGTTCTTC
CSVQRAGRGSGGYNEQFF
>17|TRBD2|TRBJ2-1|few|TRBV4-1
TGCGCCAGCAGCCAAGTTGTAGCGGGGCTCTCCTACAATGAGCAGTTCTTC
CASSQVVAGLSYNEQFF
>15|-|TRBJ1-4|-|TRBV6-1
TGTGCCAGCAGTCTACCAAGACAGAATAATGAAAAACTGTTTTTT
CASSLPRQNNEKLFF
>12|-|TRBJ2-7|-|TRBV29-1
TGCAGCGTTGTCAGGGGGGGGTACGAGCAGTACTTC
CSVVRGGYEQYF
>14|TRBD2|TRBJ2-1|many|TRBV7-3
TGTGCCAGCAGCTTATTTCGGACTAGTCAGGAGCAGTTCTTC
CASSLFRTSQEQFF
>15|TRBD2|TRBJ2-7|many|TRBV6-1
TGTGCCAGCAGCCAGACTAGCGCGAGCTCCTACGAGCAGTACTTC
CASSQTSASSYEQYF
>12|-|TRBJ2-2|-|TRBV5-1
TGCGCCAGCACCGACCCCACCGGGGAGCTGTTTTTT
CASTDPTGELFF
>15|-|TRBJ1-1|many|TRBV7-9
TGTGCCAGCAGCCCTCTCCAGTCAGAGAACACTGAAGCTTTCTTT
CASSPLQSENTEAFF
>14|-|TRBJ1-1|many|TRBV3-1
TGTGCCAGCAGCCAAACGTATGGGGAAACTGAAGCTTTCTTT
CASSQTYGETEAFF
>14|-|TRBJ2-7|-|TRBV11-2
TGTGCCAGCAGCTTAGTCAGGGTCCCCTACGAGCAGTACTTC
CASSLVRVPYEQYF
>17|-|TRBJ2-3|many|TRBV20-1
TGCAGTGCTAGACCCTCGGCGGGACGGTATATCACAGATACGCAGTATTTT
CSARPSAGRYITDTQYF